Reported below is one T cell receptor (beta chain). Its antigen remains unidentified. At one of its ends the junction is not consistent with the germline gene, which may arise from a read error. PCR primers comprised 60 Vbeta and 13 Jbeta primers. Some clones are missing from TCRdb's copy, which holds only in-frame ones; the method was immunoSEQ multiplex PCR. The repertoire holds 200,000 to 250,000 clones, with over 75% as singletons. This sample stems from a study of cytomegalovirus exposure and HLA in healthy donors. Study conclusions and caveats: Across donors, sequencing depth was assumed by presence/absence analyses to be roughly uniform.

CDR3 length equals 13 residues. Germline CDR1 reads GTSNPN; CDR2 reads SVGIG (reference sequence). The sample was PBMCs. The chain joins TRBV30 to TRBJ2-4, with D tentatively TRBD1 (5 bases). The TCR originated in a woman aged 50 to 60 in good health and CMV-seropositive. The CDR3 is CAWSVQAAPVMHF. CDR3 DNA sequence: TGTGCCTGGAGTGTACAGGCAGCCCCTGTGATGCACTTC.